This T cell receptor beta chain is drawn from a study of cytomegalovirus exposure and HLA in healthy donors. Overall study findings and caveats: A few CMV-associated chains proved CMV antigen-specific in vitro. For cytomegalovirus status, the classifier reportedly gave diagnoses with high specificity and sensitivity. While the bulk of TCR sequences proved rare, some public TCRs turned up in many donors. Among TCR beta chains, those listed as cytomegalovirus-associated numbered more than 150.

As for this clone: The antigen remains undetermined.

Germline CDR1 MNHNS, CDR2 SASEGT. V was pared by 5 bases and J by 10 bases, with 5 bases of the junction left unmatched. The length of the CDR3 is 14 residues. The assay was immunoSEQ multiplex PCR, and TCRdb's table has in-frame clones only and misses some. The sample yields 65,000 to 75,000 clones, 85% to 95% seen once. What was sequenced was PBMCs. The clonotype was recovered from a man younger than 30 in good health and CMV-seropositive. V is TRBV6-1 and J is TRBJ2-1, with 13 bases matching TRBD2. The CDR3 sequence: CASSSGTSGNEQFF. The CDR3 bases are TGTGCCAGCAGTTCCGGGACTAGCGGGAACGAGCAGTTCTTC.